This T cell receptor beta chain was retrieved from a study of cytomegalovirus exposure and HLA in healthy donors. General study results and limits: Information on immune exposure was restricted to one variable (CMV serostatus). Previously analyzed data showed that most TCR beta V segments were productive at a frequency of about 87% or about 30%. In a later analysis, most CMV-associated TCR beta chains appeared HLA-restricted. Most TCR sequences were rare, but some public TCRs occurred in many donors.

With regard to this clone: Its antigen is still unknown.

The PCR contained 60 Vbeta and 13 Jbeta primers. Data came from immunoSEQ multiplex PCR; TCRdb stores just in-frame clones and leaves some out. In the table there are some 120,000 clones, over 75% of which are singletons. The CDR3 covers 14 residues. Trimming shortened V by 6 bases and J by 7 bases, and 18 bases separated the two germline ends. From germline, CDR1 is MDHEN and CDR2 SYDVKM. The chain employs TRBV28 and TRBJ1-2; D gene ambiguous. The origin of this receptor is a man aged 35 to 55 in good health and CMV-seronegative. Specimen: PBMCs. DNA of the CDR3: TGTGCCAGCAGGCAGGAACTGCGTATCATTGGCTACACCTTC. This codes for CASRQELRIIGYTF.